Listed below are T cell receptor beta chains from one sample, sequenced in a study of STAT5B mutations in CD4+ large granular lymphocyte leukemia. Repertoires were generated with immunoSEQ multiplex PCR, while TCRdb's copy carries only in-frame clones and drops some. The repertoire has fewer than 50,000 clones, roughly four fifths of them found once; the top ten carry 0.3% to 0.4%. Sequencing used CD4+ T cells from blood buffy coats. These receptors originate from a human donor in good health. The CDR3 runs from the conserved cysteine through the conserved F or W. The D gene is left open where the match is weak. Not every row has a clone size; where given, it reads once, few, many or a size class.

v_gene	d_gene	j_gene	abundance	CDR3nt	CDR3aa
TRBV18	NA	TRBJ1-1	NA	TGTGCCAGCTCACCAGGCAGTACAGGGAACACTGAAGCTTTCTTT	CASSPGSTGNTEAFF
TRBV7-6	TRBD1	TRBJ2-1	NA	TGTGCCAGCAGCCTCCAGGGGGTTCGGGACAATGAGCAGTTCTTC	CASSLQGVRDNEQFF
TRBV19	TRBD1	TRBJ1-5	NA	TGTGCCAGTAGTATTCAGGGGGAGGGTCAGCCCCAGCATTTT	CASSIQGEGQPQHF
TRBV11-3	TRBD2	TRBJ2-1	NA	TGTGCCAGCAGCTCCGCTAGCGGGGGGGGTATGGAGCAGTTCTTC	CASSSASGGGMEQFF
TRBV5-1	TRBD1	TRBJ1-1	NA	TGCGCCAGCAGCTTGGGGGACAGGGCTTCTGAAGCTTTCTTT	CASSLGDRASEAFF
TRBV28	NA	TRBJ1-5	NA	TGTGCCAGCGACCCGGGGGCCTATAGCAATCAGCCCCAGCATTTT	CASDPGAYSNQPQHF
TRBV5-1	NA	TRBJ1-1	once	TGCGCCAGCAGCTTTTCAGGGTTCGACACTGAAGCTTTCTTT	CASSFSGFDTEAFF
TRBV5-6	NA	TRBJ2-1	once	TGTGCCAGCAGCCCAACCCATGGCGGGGGCGCCTACAATGAGCAGTTCTTC	CASSPTHGGGAYNEQFF
TRBV6-1	NA	TRBJ2-1	NA	TGTGCCAGCAGTACTAGCCCCCCCGGCGATGAGCAGTTCTTC	CASSTSPPGDEQFF
TRBV27	TRBD1	TRBJ1-2	NA	TGTGCCAGCAGTCGGGACAGAATGAACTATGGCTACACCTTC	CASSRDRMNYGYTF
TRBV7-2	TRBD1	TRBJ1-5	NA	TGTGCCAGCAGCACCCGACAGGGAGTTGGTCAGCCCCAGCATTTT	CASSTRQGVGQPQHF
TRBV5-4	NA	TRBJ2-1	NA	TGTGCCAGCAGCTTGGGTTTGGCGGGGGCATACAATGAGCAGTTCTTC	CASSLGLAGAYNEQFF
TRBV7-3	NA	TRBJ2-1	NA	TGTGCCAGCAGCCCCCTGGGCGGCTTGCACAATGAGCAGTTCTTC	CASSPLGGLHNEQFF
TRBV7-8	NA	TRBJ1-5	NA	TGTGCCAGCAGCTATGCAGGGTCGCAGCCCCAGCATTTT	CASSYAGSQPQHF
TRBV15	NA	TRBJ1-4	NA	TGTGCCACCAGCAGTGAGGGGATGAATGAAAAACTGTTTTTT	CATSSEGMNEKLFF
TRBV6-5	NA	TRBJ1-1	NA	TGTGCCAGCAGTTTTCGATTGAACACTGAAGCTTTCTTT	CASSFRLNTEAFF
TRBV30	TRBD1	TRBJ2-4	once	TGTGCCTGGAACCTAGACAGGGAGAACAAAAACATTCAGTACTTC	CAWNLDRENKNIQYF
TRBV5-6	NA	TRBJ1-4	NA	TGTGCCAGCAGCTGGGGGTCAGGGGCCACCAATGAAAAACTGTTTTTT	CASSWGSGATNEKLFF
TRBV5-1	TRBD2	TRBJ2-1	NA	TGCGCCAGCAGCTTGAGTGGCGGACTAGCGGGAGGGCCCTCGAATGAGCAGTTCTTC	CASSLSGGLAGGPSNEQFF
TRBV2	NA	TRBJ1-2	few	TGTGCCAGCAGTAACGACAGGCTCTATGGCTACACCTTC	CASSNDRLYGYTF
TRBV4-1	NA	TRBJ2-5	NA	TGCGCCAGCAGCCAAGATCCCGCGGGGGAGACCCAGTACTTC	CASSQDPAGETQYF
TRBV2	NA	TRBJ2-5	NA	TGTGCCAGCAGTAGACAGGGGAGGGGAGAGACCCAGTACTTC	CASSRQGRGETQYF
TRBV6-1	NA	TRBJ1-5	NA	TGTGCCAGCGACTCGACAGTTGTGTGGCGGCCCCAGCATTTT	CASDSTVVWRPQHF
TRBV11-3	NA	TRBJ2-6	NA	TGTGCCAGCAGCTTAGCTTTTCCTGGGGCCAACGTCCTGACTTTC	CASSLAFPGANVLTF
TRBV18	NA	TRBJ1-1	NA	TGTGCCAGCTCACCGTACAGTGGAGGCTCTGAAGCTTTCTTT	CASSPYSGGSEAFF
TRBV5-6	TRBD2	TRBJ2-1	NA	TGTGCCAGCAGCTTGAGCCTAGCGGGCTTGACCTCCTACAATGAGCAGTTCTTC	CASSLSLAGLTSYNEQFF
TRBV6-5	NA	TRBJ1-1	few	TGTGCCAGCAGTCTAAGTGGAGTTGAAGCTTTCTTT	CASSLSGVEAFF
TRBV6-4	NA	TRBJ2-3	NA	TGTGCCAGCAGTGACTCGCCAGGGCCCAGGGATACGCAGTATTTT	CASSDSPGPRDTQYF
TRBV6-1	NA	TRBJ1-2	NA	TGTGCCAGCAGTGCCAGGTACTTAACAAACTATGGCTACACCTTC	CASSARYLTNYGYTF
TRBV6-1	TRBD1	TRBJ1-4	NA	TGTGCCAGCAGTGAAGGGGACAGGTCGTATGAAAAACTGTTTTTT	CASSEGDRSYEKLFF
TRBV30	NA	TRBJ1-1	few	TGTGCCTGGAAGGCAGGCCAGTCTCGCACTGAAGCTTTCTTT	CAWKAGQSRTEAFF
TRBV6-5	NA	TRBJ1-1	NA	TGTGCCAGCAGTTACTACGGGACATTGAACACTGAAGCTTTCTTT	CASSYYGTLNTEAFF
TRBV11-2	NA	TRBJ1-2	NA	TGTGCCAGCAGCTTAGTAGGCAGACCTAACTATGGCTACACCTTC	CASSLVGRPNYGYTF
TRBV5-6	NA	TRBJ1-2	NA	TGTGCCAGCAGTTCCCGGGTGCATAGCCCCTTGGCTAACTATGGCTACACCTTC	CASSSRVHSPLANYGYTF
TRBV6-1	TRBD1	TRBJ1-5	NA	TGTGCCAGCAGTGCGGGACAGGGCTATAGCAATCAGCCCCAGCATTTT	CASSAGQGYSNQPQHF
TRBV28	NA	TRBJ1-2	NA	TGTGCCAGCAGTCCGGGGCGGACGAACTATGGCTACACCTTC	CASSPGRTNYGYTF
TRBV30	TRBD1	TRBJ1-1	few	TGTGCCTGGAGTGTCGGACAGGTAAAGAATGAAGCTTTCTTT	CAWSVGQVKNEAFF
TRBV5-4	TRBD1	TRBJ2-5	NA	TGTGCCAGCAACCGGAGGACAGGAGAGACCCAGTACTTC	CASNRRTGETQYF
TRBV6-5	NA	TRBJ1-1	NA	TGTGCCAGCAGTGAAAGGACTGAAGCTTTCTTT	CASSERTEAFF
TRBV7-2	NA	TRBJ2-1	NA	TGTGCCAGCAGCTTAGATATGACTAGGTGGAATGAGCAGTTCTTC	CASSLDMTRWNEQFF
TRBV5-1	NA	TRBJ1-3	NA	TGCGCCAGCAGCTTGGAGGCCTGGGAGCCCAGAAACACCATATATTTT	CASSLEAWEPRNTIYF
TRBV18	TRBD2	TRBJ2-7	NA	TGTGCCAGCTCCCCGGGGGGAGGGTTCTACGAGCAGTACTTC	CASSPGGGFYEQYF
TRBV19	NA	TRBJ2-3	NA	TGTGCCACCCAGCCGAGGAGTAGTTCAGATACGCAGTATTTT	CATQPRSSSDTQYF
TRBV10-3	NA	TRBJ2-7	NA	TGTGCCATCAGTCAGCAGAGCTACGAGCAGTACTTC	CAISQQSYEQYF
TRBV5-1	NA	TRBJ2-7	NA	TGCGCCAGCAGCTCGAATTCCTACGAGCAGTACTTC	CASSSNSYEQYF
TRBV2	NA	TRBJ2-1	NA	TGTGCCAGCCGACTAGGACAGTCCTACAATGAGCAGTTCTTC	CASRLGQSYNEQFF
TRBV2	TRBD2	TRBJ2-5	NA	TGTGCCAGCAGAAGCCGGGCGGGAGCGTCGGAGACCCAGTACTTC	CASRSRAGASETQYF
TRBV5-1	TRBD2	TRBJ2-7	NA	TGCGCCAGCAGCTCGAGTCCTAGCGGGGGCTCGAGCTCCTACGAGCAGTACTTC	CASSSSPSGGSSSYEQYF
TRBV4-1	NA	TRBJ2-7	NA	TGCGCCAGCAGCCCAACAGGGACATACTACGAGCAGTACTTC	CASSPTGTYYEQYF
TRBV11-2	NA	TRBJ1-5	NA	TGTGCCAGCAGCTTAAGGGAGGGGGCCCAGCATTTT	CASSLREGAQHF
TRBV19	NA	TRBJ2-5	once	TGTGCCAGTAGTCCAGGGGTTTTACGGGAGACCCAGTACTTC	CASSPGVLRETQYF
TRBV27	NA	TRBJ1-1	NA	TGTGCCAGCAGTTTTTTTGGGTTTTCGGGAATGAACACTGAAGCTTTCTTT	CASSFFGFSGMNTEAFF
TRBV7-9	NA	TRBJ2-1	NA	TGTGCCAGCAGCTTTCCCGGAACTAGAGGTTATGAGCAGTTCTTC	CASSFPGTRGYEQFF